The 17 T cell receptor beta chains listed next were all sequenced from one sample in a study of T cells in Graves' hyperthyroidism and ophthalmopathy. RNA transcripts served as the template for amplifying TCR beta CDR3 regions. The HTBI primer set served for first-round RT-PCR of the TCR CDR3. TCRdb ran MiXCR on the multiplex PCR reads and lists one entry per CDR3 protein. The table lists 110,000 to 150,000 distinct CDR3 sequences, approximately 20% of them singletons. The specimen was blood. Receptor source: a woman between 45 and 60 years old with Graves' hyperthyroidism that later progressed to Graves' ophthalmopathy.

V usage is TRBV28 and J usage is TRBJ2-5; TRBD2 matches 9 bases. The CDR3 length is 16 residues. V lost 2 bases, J lost 5 bases, and 9 bases stayed unmatched. Germline lookup yields CDR1 MDHEN and CDR2 SYDVKM. DNA for the CDR3: TGTGCCAGCAGTTTACAGGTGGGACTAGCATTTGAGACCCAGTACTTC. Protein sequence: CASSLQVGLAFETQYF.

This clonotype was counted between two and nine times. V is TRBV7-8 and J is TRBJ2-1, with TRBD1 as a possible D gene (8 bases). The germline gives CDR1 SGHVS, CDR2 FQNEAQ. CDR3 length: 15 amino acids. V lost 5 bases and J 3 bases, leaving 14 bases between the germline ends. DNA of the CDR3: TGTGCCAGCAGCCTACAGGGGGGGCACTACAATGAGCAGTTCTTC. This encodes CASSLQGGHYNEQFF.

The V call is TRBV5-1, the J call TRBJ1-2; 10 bases are a match to TRBD1. Germline V gene sequence: CDR1 SGHRS, CDR2 YFSETQ. V was pared by 8 bases and J by 7 bases, with 8 bases of the junction left unmatched. The CDR3 is 13 amino acids. The CDR3 DNA follows: TGCGCCAGTTCGACAGGGGGCGAGGGTGGCTACACCTTC. Translating gives CASSTGGEGGYTF.

This clonotype came up many times. The chain combines TRBV29-1 with TRBJ2-7, with D perhaps TRBD1 (5 bases). The CDR3 contains 12 residues. Trimming stripped 6 bases from V and 0 bases from J, with 9 bases between. Germline CDR1 and CDR2: SQVTM and ANQGSEA. As DNA, the CDR3 is TGCAGCGTGCAGACAGTCTCCTACGAGCAGTACTTC. It is translated as CSVQTVSYEQYF.

The sample holds many counts of this clonotype. The chain employs TRBV2 and TRBJ2-3, with 8 bases lining up with TRBD1. CDR1 is SNHLY and CDR2 is FYNNEI in the germline V gene. This CDR3 comprises 14 residues. V was clipped by 5 bases and J by 1 base; unmatched bases: 2. The chain's CDR3 is CASSMTGGTDTQYF. The DNA for the CDR3 is TGTGCCAGCAGTATGACAGGGGGCACAGATACGCAGTATTTT. The full variable domain, in which reference TRBV2 and TRBJ2-3 provide the parts outside the CDR3, is EPEVTQTPSHQVTQMGQEVILRCVPISNHLYFYWYRQILGQKVEFLVSFYNNEISEKSEIFDDQFSVERPDGSNFTLKIRSTKLEDSAMYFCASSMTGGTDTQYFGPGTRLTVL.

A word on this clonotype: A much larger clone differs from this one at a single base, so this may be a read error. The J gene is TRBJ1-5, the V gene TRBV10-2; 8 bases are shared with TRBD1. This CDR3 spans 16 amino acids. The germline CDR1 and CDR2 sequences are WSHSY and SAAADI. CDR3 DNA sequence: TGCGCCAGCAGTCAGGGTGCCCAGGGGGCGGGTCAGCCCAAGCATTTT. It encodes CASSQGAQGAGQPKHF.

The chain employs TRBV7-2 and TRBJ2-3; perhaps TRBD1 as D (7 bases). Trimming left V 11 bases short and J 3 bases short, with 15 bases between. Germline V gives CDR1 SGHTA, CDR2 FQGNSA. The CDR3 sequence is 13 residues long. CDR3 sequence: CAEGAGSTDTQYF. The CDR3 nucleotides are TGTGCCGAGGGGGCCGGGAGTACAGATACGCAGTATTTT.

This clonotype was seen repeatedly, ten times or more. The chain has TRBV20-1 and TRBJ1-6, with 7 positions matching TRBD1. The CDR3 has 14 residues. Per the germline V gene, CDR1 is DFQATT and CDR2 is SNEGSKA (reference sequence). V lost 6 bases, J lost 4 bases, and 6 bases stayed unmatched. CDR3 amino acids: CSAAGQRYNSPLHF. In nucleotides, the CDR3 is TGCAGTGCGGCGGGACAGCGTTATAATTCACCCCTCCACTTT.

This clonotype was detected many times. The chain uses TRBV28 and TRBJ2-3, with D maybe TRBD2 (5 bases). V dropped 1 base and J dropped 0 bases, with 11 bases sitting between them. The CDR3 sequence is 16 residues long. Germline CDR1 and CDR2: MDHEN and SYDVKM. The CDR3 region is CASSLSRSGSTDTQYF. DNA for the CDR3: TGTGCCAGCAGTTTATCCCGAAGCGGAAGCACAGATACGCAGTATTTT.

This clonotype was detected ten times or more. The chain uses TRBV12-3 or TRBV12-4 and TRBJ1-4; D is ambiguous. The CDR3 contains 14 residues. The V and J ends lost 3 bases and 8 bases respectively, with 13 bases between them. The CDR3 spells CASSLRGGKEKLFF. CDR3 nucleotide sequence: TGTGCCAGCAGTTTGCGGGGAGGGAAGGAAAAACTGTTTTTT.

A few counts support this clonotype. This rearrangement joins TRBV7-2 to TRBJ1-2; perhaps TRBD1 as D (5 bases). CDR3 length: 15 residues. V was shortened by 6 bases and J by 6 bases, with 20 bases between the two germline ends. Germline CDR1 is SGHTA and CDR2 is FQGNSA. The CDR3, as DNA: TGTGCCAGCAGGCTCTCACCCCGGGGCGGAGATGGCTACACCTTC. Translated, it gives CASRLSPRGGDGYTF.

This clonotype was seen at least ten times. This sequence joins TRBV3-1 and TRBJ1-1; D unresolved. Germline V gene lookup returns CDR1 LGHDT and CDR2 YNNKEL (reference sequence). Trimming removed 3 bases at V and 0 bases at J, with 5 bases between. The CDR3 is 13 amino acids. The CDR3 reads CASSHNLNTEAFF. In DNA, the CDR3 is TGTGCCAGCAGCCATAATCTGAACACTGAAGCTTTCTTT. Looking up the rest from reference TRBV3-1 and TRBJ1-1 gives the full variable domain: DTAVSQTPKYLVTQMGNDKSIKCEQNLGHDTMYWYKQDSKKFLKIMFSYNNKELIINETVPNRFSPKSPDKAHLNLHINSLELGDSAVYFCASSHNLNTEAFFGQGTRLTVV.

The chain uses TRBV20-1 and TRBJ1-4; no reliable D call. The CDR3 runs 15 residues. Germline CDR1 reads DFQATT; CDR2 reads SNEGSKA (reference sequence). The V end lost 0 bases, the J end lost 5 bases, and 13 bases lay between the germline ends. CDR3 sequence: CSARDRWALNEKLFF. The CDR3 region has the DNA TGCAGTGCTAGAGATCGTTGGGCTCTCAATGAAAAACTGTTTTTT.

Comments on this clonotype: One end of the junction varies from germline; a read error may be responsible. The chain combines TRBV5-6 with TRBJ2-1, with TRBD2 identical over 8 bases. The germline CDR1 and CDR2 sequences are SGHDT and YYEEEE. There are 17 residues in the CDR3. The CDR3 nucleotides are TGTGCCAGCAACTTGGCCCATAGAATCGGGAGGGCCGGTGAGCAGTTCTTC. This gives the protein CASNLAHRIGRAGEQFF.

Comments on this clonotype: Just one base apart from a much larger clone, this may be a read error. This chain links TRBV19 with TRBJ2-4, with D tentatively TRBD1 (6 bases). Germline-derived CDR1 and CDR2 are LNHDA and SQIVND (reference sequence). CDR3 size: 15 residues. CDR3 DNA: TGTGCCAGTAGTATACAGGGGAGAGCCAAAAACGTTCAGTACTTC. This translates into CASSIQGRAKNVQYF.

This sequence joins TRBV4-1 and TRBJ2-4; the match to TRBD2 covers 7 bases. The CDR3 runs 16 residues. Unmatched junction bases numbered 8, after V lost 3 bases and J lost 3 bases. Germline V gene lookup returns CDR1 MGHRA and CDR2 YSYEKL. The CDR3 bases are TGCGCCAGCAGCCAGTGGGGGGGATTTGGCAAAAACATTCAGTACTTC. It yields the protein CASSQWGGFGKNIQYF.

The rearrangement uses TRBV2 and TRBJ1-3; D is uncertain. The CDR3 spans 13 residues. V lost 6 bases and J 4 bases, leaving 10 bases between the germline ends. Per germline, CDR1 SNHLY and CDR2 FYNNEI. CDR3 coding DNA: TGTGCCAGCAGCGAGGGTTCAGGAAACACCATATATTTT. Translation: CASSEGSGNTIYF.